Described below is a single T cell receptor beta chain sequence and its context. These data belong to a study of beta chain features in type 1 diabetes. Averaging roughly 120 mL, one heparinised blood draw came from each individual donor. The CDR3 is 16 amino acids. Germline CDR1 reads MDHEN; CDR2 reads SYDVKM. V trimming: 5 bases; J trimming: 7 bases; junction bases outside the gene matches: 13. The whole isolated RNA underwent reverse transcription, so sequencing captured expressed TCRB transcripts. Data came from immunoSEQ multiplex PCR; TCRdb stores just in-frame clones and leaves some out. The sample has 250,000 to 300,000 clones, 8% seen once; the top ten hold roughly 0.94%.

The sequence was obtained from a woman under 30 in good health. The rearrangement links TRBV28 to TRBJ2-4; 8 nucleotides match TRBD1. Input material: central memory CD4+ T cells from blood. The chain's CDR3 is CASSRPRDRWRNIQYF. The CDR3 DNA is TGTGCCAGCAGTCGGCCCCGGGACAGGTGGAGGAACATTCAGTACTTC.